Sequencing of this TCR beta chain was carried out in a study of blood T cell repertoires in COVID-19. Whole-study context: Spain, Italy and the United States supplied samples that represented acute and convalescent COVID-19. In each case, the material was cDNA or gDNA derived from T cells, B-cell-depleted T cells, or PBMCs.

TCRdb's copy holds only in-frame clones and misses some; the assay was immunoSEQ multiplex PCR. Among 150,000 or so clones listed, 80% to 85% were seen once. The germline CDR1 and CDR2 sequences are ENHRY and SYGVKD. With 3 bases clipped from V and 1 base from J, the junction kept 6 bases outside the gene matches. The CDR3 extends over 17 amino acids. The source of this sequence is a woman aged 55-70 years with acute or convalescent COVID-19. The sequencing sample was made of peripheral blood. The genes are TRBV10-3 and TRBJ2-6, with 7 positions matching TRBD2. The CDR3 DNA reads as TGTGCCATCAGTGACAAGCCGGGGGGTTCTGGGGCCAACGTCCTGACTTTC. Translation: CAISDKPGGSGANVLTF.